This T cell receptor beta chain was sequenced during a study of early T cells in non-severe SARS-CoV-2 infection. Across the study: Sequencing used unsorted whole-blood bulk RNA, so chains lack pairing.

A note on this clonotype: Its antigen remains unidentified.

The germline CDR1 and CDR2 sequences are MNHEY and SVGAGI. The length of the CDR3 is 17 residues. Trimming left V 6 bases short and J 4 bases short, with 22 bases between. Attachment of unique molecular identifiers was made to individual cDNA molecules. TCRdb passed the 5' RACE reads through MiXCR, listing each CDR3 protein once. The table lists 20,000 to 25,000 distinct CDR3 sequences, 4.7% of them singletons. Overall study results and limits: Using VDJdb, the matching emphasized anti-spike CD8 responses while missing private and CD4 specificities.

The sequenced material came from whole blood. This sequence originates from an adult who was a healthcare worker with PCR-confirmed SARS-CoV-2 infection or an uninfected control (not recorded which). The V call is TRBV6-5, the J call TRBJ2-1; D may match TRBD1 or TRBD2 (6 bases each). The DNA for the CDR3 is TGTGCCAGCAGCAACATAGAGGGGGGCCTTCTTTACAATGAGCAGTTCTTC. Protein product: CASSNIEGGLLYNEQFF.